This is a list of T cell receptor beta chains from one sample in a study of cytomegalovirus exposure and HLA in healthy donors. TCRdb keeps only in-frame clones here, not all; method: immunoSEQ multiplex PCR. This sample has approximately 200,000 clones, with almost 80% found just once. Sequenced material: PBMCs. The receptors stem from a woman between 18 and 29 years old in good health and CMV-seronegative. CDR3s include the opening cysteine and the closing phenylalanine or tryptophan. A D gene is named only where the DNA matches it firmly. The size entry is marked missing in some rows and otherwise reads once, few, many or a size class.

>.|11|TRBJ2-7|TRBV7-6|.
TGTGCCAGCAGCTTAGGAGAGTACCAGTACTTC
CASSLGEYQYF
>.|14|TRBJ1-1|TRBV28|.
TGTGCCAGCAGACCACGTGGAGGGAACACTGAAGCTTTCTTT
CASRPRGGNTEAFF
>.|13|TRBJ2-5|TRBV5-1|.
TGCGCCAGCAGCGGTAGCCACCAAGAGACCCAGTACTTC
CASSGSHQETQYF
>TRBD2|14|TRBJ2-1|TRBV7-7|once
TGTGCTAGCAGCTTAGCGGGAGCTGTTAATGAGCAGTTCTTC
CASSLAGAVNEQFF
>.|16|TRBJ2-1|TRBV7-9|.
TGTGCCAGCAGCTCTCCAGGGATTCGATCCTACAATGAGCAGTTCTTC
CASSSPGIRSYNEQFF
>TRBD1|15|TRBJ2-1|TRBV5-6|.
TGTGCCAGCAGCCCCCCGAGACAGGGGCCTAATGAGCAGTTCTTC
CASSPPRQGPNEQFF
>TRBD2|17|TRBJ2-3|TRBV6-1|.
TGTGCCAGCAGTGATCCGGGACTAGCGGGAGATCTAGATACGCAGTATTTT
CASSDPGLAGDLDTQYF
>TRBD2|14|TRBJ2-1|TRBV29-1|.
TGCAGCGTAGCACTAGCGGGGGGGTACAATGAGCAGTTCTTC
CSVALAGGYNEQFF
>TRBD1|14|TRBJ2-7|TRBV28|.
TGTGCCAGCAGGGAACAGGGGGCGAAGGACGAGCAGTACTTC
CASREQGAKDEQYF
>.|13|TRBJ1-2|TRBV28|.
TGTGCCAGCAGTTTACCTCAGAACTATGGCTACACCTTC
CASSLPQNYGYTF
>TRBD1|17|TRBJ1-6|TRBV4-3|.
TGCGCCAGCAGCCAGGGCGACAGGGTGCTGGAAAATTCACCCCTCCACTTT
CASSQGDRVLENSPLHF
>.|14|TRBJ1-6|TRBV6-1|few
TGTGCCAGCAGTTTACAGGCGCGTAATTCACCCCTCCACTTT
CASSLQARNSPLHF
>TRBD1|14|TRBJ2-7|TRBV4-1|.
TGCGCCAGCAGCCAGTTGTCAGGGGGTTGGGAGCAGTACTTC
CASSQLSGGWEQYF
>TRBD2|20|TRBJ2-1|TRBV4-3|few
TGCGCCAGCAGCCAAGATTTACTAGCGGGAGCCACCACCTCCTACAATGAGCAGTTCTTC
CASSQDLLAGATTSYNEQFF
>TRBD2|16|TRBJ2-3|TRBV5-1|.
TGCGCCAGCAGCTTGGCCGGCGGGAGAGGCACAGATACGCAGTATTTT
CASSLAGGRGTDTQYF
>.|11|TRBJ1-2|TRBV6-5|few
TGTGCCAGCAGGGGACTCTTTGGCTACACCTTC
CASRGLFGYTF
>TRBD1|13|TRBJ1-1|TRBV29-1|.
TGCAGCGTTGGATTTAGGGGGCCCACTGAAGCTTTCTTT
CSVGFRGPTEAFF
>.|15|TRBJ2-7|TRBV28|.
TGTGCCAGCACCCGGGGTGATGGCGGGACCTACGAGCAGTACTTC
CASTRGDGGTYEQYF
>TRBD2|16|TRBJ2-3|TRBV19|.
TGTGCCAGTAGTACGCGGCTAGCGGGGGAGACAGATACGCAGTATTTT
CASSTRLAGETDTQYF
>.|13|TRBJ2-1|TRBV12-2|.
TGTGCAAGTCGCGAAACGATGACAGGGCCACAGTTCTTC
CASRETMTGPQFF
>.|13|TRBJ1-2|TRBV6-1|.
.
CASILDRGNGYTF
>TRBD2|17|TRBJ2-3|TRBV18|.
TGTGCCAGCTCCCCGACTACTAGCGGGGCTAGCACAGATACGCAGTATTTT
CASSPTTSGASTDTQYF
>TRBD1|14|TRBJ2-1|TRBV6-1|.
TGTGCCAGCAGTTTACAGGGGGTTCCGAATGAGCAGTTCTTC
CASSLQGVPNEQFF
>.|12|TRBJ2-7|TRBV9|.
TGTGCCAGCAGCCCCAGAGGCCGCGAGCAGTACTTC
CASSPRGREQYF
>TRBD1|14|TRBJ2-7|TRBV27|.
TGTGCCAGCAGCCAGGGGACAGGTTACTACGAGCAGTACTTC
CASSQGTGYYEQYF
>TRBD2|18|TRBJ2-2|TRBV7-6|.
TGTGCCAGCAGCCAGGGACTAGCGGGAACAACGAACACCGGGGAGCTGTTTTTT
CASSQGLAGTTNTGELFF
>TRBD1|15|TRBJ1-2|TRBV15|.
TGTGCCACCAGCAGAGGGGACAGGGGGCCATGGGGCTACACCTTC
CATSRGDRGPWGYTF
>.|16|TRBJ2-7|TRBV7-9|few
TGTGCCAGCAGCTTAGGTGGGGAGGAAAGCTCCTACGAGCAGTACTTC
CASSLGGEESSYEQYF
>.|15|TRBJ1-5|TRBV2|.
TGTGCCAGCAGTGATCGGGACACTTACTATCAGCCCCAGCATTTT
CASSDRDTYYQPQHF
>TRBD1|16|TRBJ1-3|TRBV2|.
TGTGCCAGCAGAGCACAGGGGGCCATCTCTGGAAACACCATATATTTT
CASRAQGAISGNTIYF
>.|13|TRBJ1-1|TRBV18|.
TGTGCCAGCTCACAAGGGGTGGGCACTGAAGCTTTCTTT
CASSQGVGTEAFF
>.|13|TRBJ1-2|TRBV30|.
TGTGCCTGGACTCGGGGGAACAACTATGGCTACACCTTC
CAWTRGNNYGYTF
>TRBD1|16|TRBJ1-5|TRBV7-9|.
TGTGCCAGCAGCGATGGACAGGACTATAGCAATCAGCCCCAGCATTTT
CASSDGQDYSNQPQHF
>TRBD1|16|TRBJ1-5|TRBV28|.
TGTGCCAGCAGTTTGGAGGGACAGCGTAGCAATCAGCCCCAGCATTTT
CASSLEGQRSNQPQHF
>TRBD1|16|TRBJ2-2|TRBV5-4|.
TGTGCCAGCAGTCGACCGACAGGGGGTAACACCGGGGAGCTGTTTTTT
CASSRPTGGNTGELFF
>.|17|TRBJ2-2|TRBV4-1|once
TGCGCCAGCAGCCAAGATGCGGTGTTCGCGAACACCGGGGAGCTGTTTTTT
CASSQDAVFANTGELFF
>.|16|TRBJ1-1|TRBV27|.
TGTGCCAGCAGTTTATCGGGTCAGGTGCCAGCTCTTGAAGCTTTCTTT
CASSLSGQVPALEAFF
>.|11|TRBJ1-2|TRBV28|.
TGTGCCAGCAGTGCGGTCTATGGCTACACCTTC
CASSAVYGYTF
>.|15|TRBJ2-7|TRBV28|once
TGTGCCAGCAGCAACGGACAGCCTGATCCCTACGAGCAGTACTTC
CASSNGQPDPYEQYF
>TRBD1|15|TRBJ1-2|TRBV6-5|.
TGTGCCAGCAGCGATCCGGGACAGGGGAGGTATGGCTACACCTTC
CASSDPGQGRYGYTF
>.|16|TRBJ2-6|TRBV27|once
TGTGCCAGCAGTTTACAGGGATTGTCGGGGGCCAACGTCCTGACTTTC
CASSLQGLSGANVLTF
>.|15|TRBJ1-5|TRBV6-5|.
TGTGCCAGCAGTTCCACAGACAGTAGCAATCAGCCCCAGCATTTT
CASSSTDSSNQPQHF
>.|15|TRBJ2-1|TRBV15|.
TGTGCCACCAGCAGTTCGACTAGCTCCTACAATGAGCAGTTCTTC
CATSSSTSSYNEQFF
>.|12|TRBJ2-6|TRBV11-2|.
TGTGCCAGCCCTGTTGGGGCCAACGTCCTGACTTTC
CASPVGANVLTF
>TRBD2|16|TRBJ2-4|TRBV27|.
TGTGCCAGCAGTTTGATCCTAGCGGGGGGGGTCAACATTCAGTACTTC
CASSLILAGGVNIQYF
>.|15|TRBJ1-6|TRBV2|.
TGTGCCAGCAGTGGGTCACTAACTTATAATTCACCCCTCCACTTT
CASSGSLTYNSPLHF
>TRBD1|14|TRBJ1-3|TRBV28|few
TGTGCCAGCAGTATGACAGGGGTCGGAAACACCATATATTTT
CASSMTGVGNTIYF
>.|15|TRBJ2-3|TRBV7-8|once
TGTGCCAGCAGCTTAGCGGCGGGGAGCACAGATACGCAGTATTTT
CASSLAAGSTDTQYF